What follows are 13 T cell receptor beta chains derived from one specimen sequenced in a study of T-cell memory formation after mild COVID-19. TCRdb re-called the 5' RACE reads through MiXCR, storing one row per CDR3 protein. Altogether tens of thousands of distinct CDR3 sequences are present, over 6.5% being singletons, with the ten largest covering approximately 0.8%. The specimen sequenced was PBMCs or a T cell subset sorted from them (not recorded which). The receptor source for this set is an adult who had mild COVID-19 (a few samples of this study predate the infection). Cell type and time point are not known.

This clonotype was detected many times. The genes are TRBV12-3 or TRBV12-4 and TRBJ2-7; 7 bases map to TRBD1. J gave up 2 bases and V 6 bases, and 7 bases lay outside the gene matches. The CDR3 covers 14 residues. The CDR3 region is CASSSGTDPYEQYF. The CDR3 bases are TGTGCCAGCAGCTCCGGGACAGATCCCTACGAGCAGTACTTC.

This clonotype was counted many times. The V call is TRBV3-1, the J call TRBJ1-2; D uncertain. This CDR3 contains 14 residues. V lost 0 bases, J lost 4 bases, and 9 bases lay in between. The germline V gene encodes CDR1 LGHDT and CDR2 YNNKEL (reference sequence). CDR3 DNA sequence: TGTGCCAGCAGCCAAGAGGCGCTTTCCTATGGCTACACCTTC. Translated: CASSQEALSYGYTF. Filled out from reference TRBV3-1 and TRBJ1-2, the complete variable domain reads DTAVSQTPKYLVTQMGNDKSIKCEQNLGHDTMYWYKQDSKKFLKIMFSYNNKELIINETVPNRFSPKSPDKAHLNLHINSLELGDSAVYFCASSQEALSYGYTFGSGTRLTVV.

The CDR3 reads CASSRAANYGYTF. The CDR3 DNA sequence: TGTGCCAGCAGCCGCGCAGCTAACTATGGCTACACCTTC. The chain employs TRBV7-3 and TRBJ1-2; D call uncertain. V was pared by 5 bases and J by 0 bases, with 7 bases between. CDR1 and CDR2 from the germline V gene are SGHTA and FQGTGA. This CDR3 comprises 13 residues.

The CDR3 region is CATSRGRVTGLNEKLFF. CDR3 DNA sequence: TGTGCCACCAGCAGAGGTAGAGTGACAGGGTTAAATGAAAAACTGTTTTTT. The genes are TRBV15 and TRBJ1-4, with 7 bases that match TRBD1. This CDR3 is 17 amino acids long. CDR1 and CDR2 from the germline V gene are LNHNV and YYDKDF (reference sequence). V shed 1 base, J shed 5 bases, and the junction held 10 bases outside the gene matches.

This clonotype occurred many times. This chain links TRBV7-2 with TRBJ2-3; the match to TRBD2 covers 14 bases. CDR1 and CDR2 from the germline V gene are SGHTA and FQGNSA. The trim removed 5 bases at V and 2 bases at J, leaving 6 bases unmatched. CDR3 length: 17 amino acids. The CDR3 loop is CASSRGLAGAATDTQYF. The DNA of the CDR3 is TGTGCCAGCAGCAGGGGACTAGCGGGAGCCGCCACAGATACGCAGTATTTT.

The gene calls are TRBV12-3 or TRBV12-4 and TRBJ1-1; 7 nucleotides agree with TRBD1. The CDR3 runs to 14 residues. Germline trimming cut 1 base from V and 5 bases from J; bases unmatched to any gene: 4. CDR3 sequence: CASSLGDSPTEAFF. For the CDR3, the DNA is TGTGCCAGCAGTTTAGGGGACAGTCCAACTGAAGCTTTCTTT.

This clonotype has a count of ten or more. V gene TRBV5-1 combines with J gene TRBJ2-7; 8 positions agree with TRBD1. There are 13 residues in the CDR3. Germline V CDR1 and CDR2: SGHRS, YFSETQ. J gave up 1 base and V 5 bases, and 2 bases lay outside the gene matches. CDR3: CASRDRGSYEQYF. The CDR3 bases are TGCGCCAGCAGAGACAGGGGATCCTACGAGCAGTACTTC.

The sample holds many counts of this clonotype. The rearrangement joins TRBV6-2 or TRBV6-3 to TRBJ2-6; 7 bases are shared with TRBD2. The CDR3 covers 17 residues. The J segment lost 1 base and the V segment lost 5 bases, leaving 8 bases of the junction unmatched. Looked up from germline, CDR1 is MNHEY and CDR2 is SVGEGT. CDR3: CASSRGDLASGANVLTF. For the CDR3, the DNA is TGTGCCAGCAGTCGGGGGGATCTCGCGTCTGGGGCCAACGTCCTGACTTTC.

Many counts were recorded for this clonotype. The J gene is TRBJ2-3, the V gene TRBV6-5; no definite D call. Trimming pared 4 bases from V and 6 bases from J, leaving 8 bases between. Per the germline V gene, CDR1 is MNHEY and CDR2 is SVGAGI. This CDR3 contains 12 residues. The CDR3 region has the DNA TGTGCCAGCAGTTCCATCGCCGATACGCAGTATTTT. Its protein product is CASSSIADTQYF.

This chain connects TRBV5-1 to TRBJ2-7, with D uncertain. This CDR3 has 12 amino acids. V lost 1 base, J lost 6 bases, and 8 bases lay in between. Germline V gene data show CDR1 as SGHRS and CDR2 as YFSETQ. The CDR3 bases are TGCGCCAGCAGCTTGAGGGTCAGCGAGCAGTACTTC. It translates to CASSLRVSEQYF.

This clonotype is termed medium-sized. This chain connects TRBV20-1 to TRBJ2-4; 7 nucleotides align to TRBD1. J lost 8 bases, V lost 3 bases, and 13 bases had no gene match. The germline V gene encodes CDR1 DFQATT and CDR2 SNEGSKA (reference sequence). The CDR3 spans 15 residues. This chain's CDR3 is CSASTLGPQGDIQYF. CDR3 nucleotide sequence: TGCAGTGCTAGCACCCTGGGACCCCAGGGGGACATTCAGTACTTC.

This clonotype was detected only a few times. This chain links TRBV5-1 with TRBJ1-2, with D tentatively TRBD1 (5 bases). CDR3 length equals 15 residues. Trimming left V 3 bases short and J 6 bases short, with 18 bases between. Per the germline V gene, CDR1 is SGHRS and CDR2 is YFSETQ. The CDR3 DNA is TGCGCCAGCAGCTCCGACGGGGCCTGGCGGCATGGCTACACCTTC. As protein: CASSSDGAWRHGYTF.

This clonotype was observed at least ten times. This chain links TRBV5-4 with TRBJ2-3; weak D call: TRBD2 (5 bases). Trimming took 4 bases from V and 4 from J, leaving 13 bases between them. Germline CDR1 SGHNT, CDR2 YYREEE (reference sequence). The CDR3 is 14 residues long. CDR3 sequence: CASSARTLPDTQYF. The CDR3 nucleotides read TGTGCCAGCAGCGCGAGGACTCTGCCAGATACGCAGTATTTT. The whole variable domain, remainder taken from reference TRBV5-4 and TRBJ2-3, is ETGVTQSPTHLIKTRGQQVTLRCSSQSGHNTVSWYQQALGQGPQFIFQYYREEENGRGNFPPRFSGLQFPNYSSELNVNALELDDSALYLCASSARTLPDTQYFGPGTRLTVL.